This T cell receptor (beta chain) was captured by sequencing in a study of OX40 agonist ivuxolimab in advanced cancers. Overall study context: Partial responses occurred in three patients (one hepatocellular carcinoma, two cutaneous melanoma). Whole-study findings and limits: Some nonresponders additionally presented with little normalized T-cell clonal expansion. CD8+ T cells averaged more expanded clones than CD4+.

This clone was counted a single time. Antigen specificity is unknown. Profiling relied on immunoSEQ multiplex PCR, and the TCRdb table lists in-frame clones only, not all of them. The table has some 80,000 clones, over 75% seen once. The V and J ends lost 4 bases and 1 base respectively, with 16 bases between them. Per germline, CDR1 MDHEN and CDR2 SYDVKM. This CDR3 spans 16 amino acids. The J gene is TRBJ2-5, the V gene TRBV28; D is undetermined. The sequence was obtained from an adult with an advanced solid tumor such as melanoma, head and neck, liver or kidney cancer. The specimen was CD4+ or CD8+ T cells sorted from blood, collected in a trial of the OX40 agonist ivuxolimab. CDR3 sequence: CASSSPRKEIQETQYF. In nucleotides, the CDR3 is TGTGCCAGCAGTTCCCCGCGAAAGGAGATCCAAGAGACCCAGTACTTC.